This T cell receptor (beta chain) stems from a study of blood T cell repertoires in COVID-19. Study summary: COVID-19 samples from acute and convalescent phases originated in the United States, Italy and Spain. PBMCs, B-cell-depleted T cells, or T cells provided the cDNA or gDNA that made up the material.

The germline CDR1 and CDR2 sequences are SQVTM and ANQGSEA. CDR3 length: 13 residues. Losses at the gene ends were 8 bases for V and 1 base for J; bases not matched to a gene: 7. Original processing notes: Estimated nucleated cell counts came from reference gene primer amplification. Only in-frame clones appear in the TCRdb table, and some are missing; sequencing was by immunoSEQ multiplex PCR. V and J calls and clone size are copied from that table; D and trimming were computed from the DNA. The sample consists of some 170,000 clones, 82% of them appearing once. The chain carries TRBV29-1 and TRBJ1-1; 7 bases align to TRBD1. The sequence came from a woman between 70 and 85 years old with acute or convalescent COVID-19. The sample consisted of peripheral blood. The CDR3 reads CSCRTGGNTEAFF. CDR3 in DNA: TGCAGCTGTAGGACAGGAGGGAACACTGAAGCTTTCTTT.